This T cell receptor beta chain was sequenced during a study of memory CD4+ T cells and cytomegalovirus serostatus. Libraries were prepared by immunoSEQ multiplex PCR; TCRdb keeps only in-frame clonotypes and omits some of them. Among around 38,000 clones, over 60% were seen once, and the ten largest hold 5% to 7.5%. Single viable CD3+CD4+CD8-CD45RO+ cells were sorted as the memory CD4+ T cells. CMV serostatus came from serum IgG against pp150, pp28, p38, p52. After thawing, CD4+ T cells were positively selected. Study-level results: Of under 200 reported CMV TCRbeta sequences, under 70 were found in memory CD4+ repertoires. The CMV-associated TCR signature appears largely within the CD4+ memory repertoire.

Germline V gives CDR1 SNHLY, CDR2 FYNNEI. The length of the CDR3 is 12 residues. Deletions cut 5 bases from V and 9 bases from J, with 13 bases between. A note on this clone: The target antigen is unknown.

The source is an adult in good health and CMV-seronegative. This chain uses TRBV2 with TRBJ1-2, with a tentative D call TRBD1 (6 bases). Input material: memory CD4+ T cells from blood. The CDR3 sequence: CASSLQGGSYTF. In DNA, the CDR3 is TGTGCCAGCAGTTTACAGGGAGGCAGCTACACCTTC. The complete variable domain, with remaining parts taken from reference TRBV2 and TRBJ1-2, reads EPEVTQTPSHQVTQMGQEVILRCVPISNHLYFYWYRQILGQKVEFLVSFYNNEISEKSEIFDDQFSVERPDGSNFTLKIRSTKLEDSAMYFCASSLQGGSYTFGSGTRLTVV.